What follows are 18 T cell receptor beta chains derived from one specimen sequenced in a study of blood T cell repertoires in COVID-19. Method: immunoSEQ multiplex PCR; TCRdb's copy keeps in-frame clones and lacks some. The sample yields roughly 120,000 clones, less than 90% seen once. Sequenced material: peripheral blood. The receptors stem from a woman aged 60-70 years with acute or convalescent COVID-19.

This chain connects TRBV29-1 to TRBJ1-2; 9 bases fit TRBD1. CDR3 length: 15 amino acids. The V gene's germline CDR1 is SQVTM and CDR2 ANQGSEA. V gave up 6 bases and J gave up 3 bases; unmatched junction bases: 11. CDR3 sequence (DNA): TGCAGCGTCACGGGACAGGGCGGTTCCCACTATGGCTACACCTTC. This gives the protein CSVTGQGGSHYGYTF.

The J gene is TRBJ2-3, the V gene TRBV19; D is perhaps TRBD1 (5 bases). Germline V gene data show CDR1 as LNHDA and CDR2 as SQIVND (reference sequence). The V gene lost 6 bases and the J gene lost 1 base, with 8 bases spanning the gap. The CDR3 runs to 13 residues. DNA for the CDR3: TGTGCCAGTAGGGGCAGGGGCACAGATACGCAGTATTTT. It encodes CASRGRGTDTQYF. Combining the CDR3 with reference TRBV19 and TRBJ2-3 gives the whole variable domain DGGITQSPKYLFRKEGQNVTLSCEQNLNHDAMYWYRQDPGQGLRLIYYSQIVNDFQKGDIAEGYSVSREKKESFPLTVTSAQKNPTAFYLCASRGRGTDTQYFGPGTRLTVL.

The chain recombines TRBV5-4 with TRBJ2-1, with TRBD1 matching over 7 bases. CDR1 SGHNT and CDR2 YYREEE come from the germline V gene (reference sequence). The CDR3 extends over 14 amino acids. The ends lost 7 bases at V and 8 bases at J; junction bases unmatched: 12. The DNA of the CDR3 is TGTGCCAGCGCCAACAGGGGAATCCAGGATGAGCAGTTCTTC. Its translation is CASANRGIQDEQFF.

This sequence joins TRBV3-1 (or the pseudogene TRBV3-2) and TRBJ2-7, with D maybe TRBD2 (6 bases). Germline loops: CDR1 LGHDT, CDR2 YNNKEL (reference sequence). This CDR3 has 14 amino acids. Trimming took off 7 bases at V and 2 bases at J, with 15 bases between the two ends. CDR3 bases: TGTGCCAGCACCCCGGGACTGGCGGCCTACGAGCAGTACTTC. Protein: CASTPGLAAYEQYF.

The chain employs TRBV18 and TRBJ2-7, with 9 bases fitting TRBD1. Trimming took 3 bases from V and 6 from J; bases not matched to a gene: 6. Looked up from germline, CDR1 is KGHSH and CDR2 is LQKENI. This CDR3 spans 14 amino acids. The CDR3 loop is CASSPSQGASEQYF. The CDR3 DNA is TGTGCCAGCTCACCGTCACAGGGGGCAAGCGAGCAGTACTTC.

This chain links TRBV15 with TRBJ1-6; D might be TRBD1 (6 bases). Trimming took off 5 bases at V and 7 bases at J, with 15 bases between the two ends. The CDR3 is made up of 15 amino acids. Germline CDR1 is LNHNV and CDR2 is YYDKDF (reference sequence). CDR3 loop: CATSSGGSGNSPLHF. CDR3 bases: TGTGCCACCAGCTCGGGGGGCTCGGGGAATTCACCCCTCCACTTT.

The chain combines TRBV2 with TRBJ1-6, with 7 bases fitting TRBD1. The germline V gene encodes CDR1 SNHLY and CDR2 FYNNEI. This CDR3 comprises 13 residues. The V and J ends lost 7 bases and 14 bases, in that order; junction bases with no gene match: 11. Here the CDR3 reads CASIRQAQGALHF. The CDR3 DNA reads TGTGCCAGCATAAGACAGGCCCAGGGGGCCCTCCACTTT. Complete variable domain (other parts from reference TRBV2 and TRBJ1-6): EPEVTQTPSHQVTQMGQEVILRCVPISNHLYFYWYRQILGQKVEFLVSFYNNEISEKSEIFDDQFSVERPDGSNFTLKIRSTKLEDSAMYFCASIRQAQGALHFGNGTRLTVT.

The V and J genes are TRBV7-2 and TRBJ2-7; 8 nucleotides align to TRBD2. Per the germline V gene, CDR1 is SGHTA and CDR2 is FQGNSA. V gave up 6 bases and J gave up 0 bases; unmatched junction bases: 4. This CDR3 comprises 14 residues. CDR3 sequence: CASSRSGSSYEQYF. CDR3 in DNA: TGTGCCAGCAGTCGCAGCGGGAGCTCCTACGAGCAGTACTTC.

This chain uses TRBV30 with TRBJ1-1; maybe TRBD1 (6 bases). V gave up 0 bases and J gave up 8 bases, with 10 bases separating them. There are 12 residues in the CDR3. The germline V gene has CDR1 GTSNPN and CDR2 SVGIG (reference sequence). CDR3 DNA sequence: TGTGCCTGGAGTGTATTTGGGACAGAAGCTTTCTTT. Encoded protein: CAWSVFGTEAFF.

The CDR3 coding sequence is TGTGCCAGCAGCCAAGTTATAATCGGCGGGCAGTACTTC. Translated, it gives CASSQVIIGGQYF. The chain carries TRBV3-1 (or the pseudogene TRBV3-2) and TRBJ2-7, with D hard to call. Germline V gene lookup returns CDR1 LGHDT and CDR2 YNNKEL (reference sequence). This CDR3 spans 13 amino acids. Between the trimmed V and J ends, which lost 1 base and 9 bases, there was a span of 13 bases.

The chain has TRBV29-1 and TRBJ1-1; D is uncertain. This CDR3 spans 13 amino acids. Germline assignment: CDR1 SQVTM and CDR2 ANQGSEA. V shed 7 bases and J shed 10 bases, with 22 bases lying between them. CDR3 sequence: CSGPTRTAGGAFF. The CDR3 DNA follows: TGCAGCGGCCCGACTCGGACTGCTGGTGGAGCTTTCTTT. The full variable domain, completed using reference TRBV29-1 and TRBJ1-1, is SAVISQKPSRDICQRGTSLTIQCQVDSQVTMMFWYRQQPGQSLTLIATANQGSEATYESGFVIDKFPISRPNLTFSTLTVSNMSPEDSSIYLCSGPTRTAGGAFFGQGTRLTVV.

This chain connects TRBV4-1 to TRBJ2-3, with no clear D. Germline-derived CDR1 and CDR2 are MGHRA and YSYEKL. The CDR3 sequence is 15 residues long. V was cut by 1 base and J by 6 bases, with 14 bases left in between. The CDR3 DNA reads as TGCGCCAGCAGCCAAGTAGGAGTTCGGGTCGATACGCAGTATTTT. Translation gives CASSQVGVRVDTQYF.

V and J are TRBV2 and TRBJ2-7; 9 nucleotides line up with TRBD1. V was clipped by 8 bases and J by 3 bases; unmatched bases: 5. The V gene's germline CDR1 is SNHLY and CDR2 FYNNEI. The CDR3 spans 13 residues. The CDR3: CASSGQGVYEQYF. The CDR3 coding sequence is TGTGCCAGCTCGGGACAGGGTGTCTACGAGCAGTACTTC.

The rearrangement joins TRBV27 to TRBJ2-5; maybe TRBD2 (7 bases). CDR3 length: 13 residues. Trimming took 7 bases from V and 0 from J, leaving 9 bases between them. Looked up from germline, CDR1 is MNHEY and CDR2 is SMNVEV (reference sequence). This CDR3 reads CASKGGNQETQYF. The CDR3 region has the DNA TGTGCCAGCAAGGGGGGGAACCAAGAGACCCAGTACTTC.

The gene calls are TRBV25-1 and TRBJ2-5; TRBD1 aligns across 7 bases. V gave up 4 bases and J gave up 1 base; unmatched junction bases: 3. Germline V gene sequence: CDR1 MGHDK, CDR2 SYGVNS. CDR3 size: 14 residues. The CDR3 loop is CASSGTGPQETQYF. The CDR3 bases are TGTGCCAGCAGTGGGACAGGTCCCCAAGAGACCCAGTACTTC.

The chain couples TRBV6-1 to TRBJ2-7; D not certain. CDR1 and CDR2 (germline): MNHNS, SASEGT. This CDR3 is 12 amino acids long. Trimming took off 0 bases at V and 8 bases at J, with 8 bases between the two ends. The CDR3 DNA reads TGTGCCAGCAGTGAAGCAGAGGCGAAGCAGTACTTC. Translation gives CASSEAEAKQYF.

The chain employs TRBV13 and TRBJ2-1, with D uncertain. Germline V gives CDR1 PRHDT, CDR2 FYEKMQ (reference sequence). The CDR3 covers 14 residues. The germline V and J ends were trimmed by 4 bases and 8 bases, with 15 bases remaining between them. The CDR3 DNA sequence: TGTGCCAGCAGCTCGCCTGCGGTCGACCATGAGCAGTTCTTC. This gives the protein CASSSPAVDHEQFF. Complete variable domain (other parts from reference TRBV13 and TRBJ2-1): AAGVIQSPRHLIKEKRETATLKCYPIPRHDTVYWYQQGPGQDPQFLISFYEKMQSDKGSIPDRFSAQQFSDYHSELNMSSLELGDSALYFCASSSPAVDHEQFFGPGTRLTVL.

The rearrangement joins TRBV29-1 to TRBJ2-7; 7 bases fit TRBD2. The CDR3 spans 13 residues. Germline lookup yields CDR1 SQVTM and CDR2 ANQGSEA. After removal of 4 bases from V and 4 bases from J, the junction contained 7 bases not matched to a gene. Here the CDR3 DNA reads TGCAGCGTTGTATACCCCGGGAGGTACGAGCAGTACTTC. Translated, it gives CSVVYPGRYEQYF.